The present entry profiles one T cell receptor beta chain with its context. This sample stems from a study of T cell repertoires in aging, cancer and after chemotherapy. TRB rearrangements spanning V, D and J were amplified using mixed TRB-A/B primers. Via MiXCR, TCRdb re-called the multiplex PCR reads, giving one row per CDR3 protein. The sample includes about 6,100 distinct CDR3 sequences, less than 35% of them seen just once. TCR beta rearrangements were amplified from peripheral blood genomic DNA. Germline V gene lookup returns CDR1 KGHSH and CDR2 LQKENI. CDR3 length equals 16 residues. Trimming took 3 bases from V and 0 from J; bases not matched to a gene: 3.

The TCR originated in a human donor with a blood cancer. The gene calls are TRBV18 and TRBJ2-3, with 10 bases identical to TRBD2. The sequenced sample consisted of blood. This chain's CDR3 is CASSPLAGESTDTQYF. CDR3 nucleotides: TGTGCCAGCTCACCTCTAGCGGGAGAGAGCACAGATACGCAGTATTTT.